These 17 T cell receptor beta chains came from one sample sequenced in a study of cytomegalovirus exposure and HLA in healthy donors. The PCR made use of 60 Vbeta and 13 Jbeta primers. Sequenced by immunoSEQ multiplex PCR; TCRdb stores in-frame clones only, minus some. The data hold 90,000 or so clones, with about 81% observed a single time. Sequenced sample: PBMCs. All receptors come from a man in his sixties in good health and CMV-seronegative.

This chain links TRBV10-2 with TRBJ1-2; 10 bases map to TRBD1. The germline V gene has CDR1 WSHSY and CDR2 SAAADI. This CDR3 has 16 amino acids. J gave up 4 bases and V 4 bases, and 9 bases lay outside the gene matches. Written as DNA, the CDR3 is TGCGCCAGCAGTGCGTCCCGGGACAGGGGCAGCTATGGCTACACCTTC. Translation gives CASSASRDRGSYGYTF.

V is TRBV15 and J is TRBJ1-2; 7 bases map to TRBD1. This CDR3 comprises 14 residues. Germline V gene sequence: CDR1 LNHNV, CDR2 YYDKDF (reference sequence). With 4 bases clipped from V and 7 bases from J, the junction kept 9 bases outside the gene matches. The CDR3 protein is CATSNRSTGVGYTF. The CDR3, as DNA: TGTGCCACCAGCAACCGCTCCACAGGGGTTGGCTACACCTTC.

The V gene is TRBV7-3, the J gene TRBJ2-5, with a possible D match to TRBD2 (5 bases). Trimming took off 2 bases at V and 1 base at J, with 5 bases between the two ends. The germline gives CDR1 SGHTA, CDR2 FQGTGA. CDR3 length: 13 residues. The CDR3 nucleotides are TGTGCCAGCAGCTTAGGGAGCCAAGAGACCCAGTACTTC. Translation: CASSLGSQETQYF.

The CDR3 DNA sequence: TGTGCCAGCACCAAGACAGAGACCTACGAGCAGTACTTC. This gives the protein CASTKTETYEQYF. This chain connects TRBV6-1 to TRBJ2-7, with a weak D call TRBD1 (5 bases). V lost 7 bases, J lost 2 bases, and 12 bases lay in between. CDR3 size: 13 residues. Germline CDR1 MNHNS, CDR2 SASEGT.

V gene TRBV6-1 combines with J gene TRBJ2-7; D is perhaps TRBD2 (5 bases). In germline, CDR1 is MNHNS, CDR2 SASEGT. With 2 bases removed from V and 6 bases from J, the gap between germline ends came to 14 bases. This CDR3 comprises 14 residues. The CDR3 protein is CASSELEDPREQYF. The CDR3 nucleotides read TGTGCCAGCAGTGAATTGGAGGACCCCCGCGAGCAGTACTTC.

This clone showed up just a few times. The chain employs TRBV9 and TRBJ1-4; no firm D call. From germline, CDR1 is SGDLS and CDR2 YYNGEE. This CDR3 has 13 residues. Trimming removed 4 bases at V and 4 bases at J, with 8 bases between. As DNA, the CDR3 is TGTGCCAGCAGCCGGGGTTATAATGAAAAACTGTTTTTT. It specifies CASSRGYNEKLFF. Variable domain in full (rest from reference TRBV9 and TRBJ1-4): DSGVTQTPKHLITATGQRVTLRCSPRSGDLSVYWYQQSLDQGLQFLIQYYNGEERAKGNILERFSAQQFPDLHSELNLSSLELGDSALYFCASSRGYNEKLFFGSGTQLSVL.

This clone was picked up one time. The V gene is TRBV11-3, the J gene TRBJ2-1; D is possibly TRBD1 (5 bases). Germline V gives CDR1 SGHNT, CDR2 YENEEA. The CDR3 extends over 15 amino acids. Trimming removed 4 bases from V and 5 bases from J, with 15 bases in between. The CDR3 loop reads CASSWGLINDNEQFF. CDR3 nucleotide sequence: TGTGCCAGCAGCTGGGGCCTAATAAACGACAATGAGCAGTTCTTC. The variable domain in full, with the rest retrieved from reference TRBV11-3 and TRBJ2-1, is EAGVVQSPRYKIIEKKQPVAFWCNPISGHNTLYWYLQNLGQGPELLIRYENEEAVDDSQLPKDRFSAERLKGVDSTLKIQPAELGDSAVYLCASSWGLINDNEQFFGPGTRLTVL.

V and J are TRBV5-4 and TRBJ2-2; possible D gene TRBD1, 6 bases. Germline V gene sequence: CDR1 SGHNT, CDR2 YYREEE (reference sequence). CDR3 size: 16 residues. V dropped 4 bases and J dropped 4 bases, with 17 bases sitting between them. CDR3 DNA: TGTGCCAGCAGCACCGATATTACAGGGCCCACCGGGGAGCTGTTTTTT. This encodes CASSTDITGPTGELFF.

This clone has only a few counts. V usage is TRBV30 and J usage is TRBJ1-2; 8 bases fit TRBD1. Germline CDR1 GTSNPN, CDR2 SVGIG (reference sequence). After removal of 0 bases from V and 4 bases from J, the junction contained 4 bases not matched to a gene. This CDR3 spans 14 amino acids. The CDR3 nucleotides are TGTGCCTGGAGTGTAGACGGGACAGGCTATGGCTACACCTTC. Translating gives CAWSVDGTGYGYTF.

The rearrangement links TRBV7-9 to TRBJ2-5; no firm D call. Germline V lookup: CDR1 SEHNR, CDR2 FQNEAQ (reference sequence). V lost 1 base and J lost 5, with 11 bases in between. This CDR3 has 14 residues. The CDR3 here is CASSLEVSWETQYF. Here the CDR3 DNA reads TGTGCCAGCAGCTTAGAAGTCAGTTGGGAGACCCAGTACTTC.

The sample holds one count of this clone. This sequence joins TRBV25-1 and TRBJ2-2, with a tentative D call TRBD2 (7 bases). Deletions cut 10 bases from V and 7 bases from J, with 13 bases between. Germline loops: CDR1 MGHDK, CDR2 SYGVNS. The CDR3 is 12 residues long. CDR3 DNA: TGTGCCACCGGGGGGCGGGGCGGGGAGCTGTTTTTT. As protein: CATGGRGGELFF.

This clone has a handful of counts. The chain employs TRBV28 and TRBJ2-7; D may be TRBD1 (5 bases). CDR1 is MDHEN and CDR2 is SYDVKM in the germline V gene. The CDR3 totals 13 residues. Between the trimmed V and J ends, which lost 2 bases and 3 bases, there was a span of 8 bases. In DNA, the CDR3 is TGTGCCAGCAGTTTACGACAGTACTACGAGCAGTACTTC. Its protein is CASSLRQYYEQYF. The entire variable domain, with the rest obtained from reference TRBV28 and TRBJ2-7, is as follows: DVKVTQSSRYLVKRTGEKVFLECVQDMDHENMFWYRQDPGLGLRLIYFSYDVKMKEKGDIPEGYSVSREKKERFSLILESASTNQTSMYLCASSLRQYYEQYFGPGTRLTVT.

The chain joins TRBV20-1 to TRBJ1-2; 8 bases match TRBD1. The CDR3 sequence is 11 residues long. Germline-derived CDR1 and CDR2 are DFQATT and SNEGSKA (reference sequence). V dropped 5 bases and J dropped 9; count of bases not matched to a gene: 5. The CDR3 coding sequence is TGCAGTGCTTGGACAGGGAGCCGCTACACCTTC. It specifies CSAWTGSRYTF.

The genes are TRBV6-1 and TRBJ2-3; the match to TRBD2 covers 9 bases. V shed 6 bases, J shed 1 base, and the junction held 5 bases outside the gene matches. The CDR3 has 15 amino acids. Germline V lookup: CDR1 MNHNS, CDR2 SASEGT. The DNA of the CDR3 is TGTGCCAGCAGGGGGCGGGGGGGCCGCACAGATACGCAGTATTTT. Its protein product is CASRGRGGRTDTQYF.

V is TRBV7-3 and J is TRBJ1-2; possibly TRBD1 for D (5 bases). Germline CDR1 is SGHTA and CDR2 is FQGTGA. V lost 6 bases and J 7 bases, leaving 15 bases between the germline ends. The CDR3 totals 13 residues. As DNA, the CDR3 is TGTGCCAGCAGATCAGGACAATCCGGTGGCTACACCTTC. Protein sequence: CASRSGQSGGYTF. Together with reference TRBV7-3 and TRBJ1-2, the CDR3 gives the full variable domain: GAGVSQTPSNKVTEKGKYVELRCDPISGHTALYWYRQSLGQGPEFLIYFQGTGAADDSGLPNDRFFAVRPEGSVSTLKIQRTERGDSAVYLCASRSGQSGGYTFGSGTRLTVV.

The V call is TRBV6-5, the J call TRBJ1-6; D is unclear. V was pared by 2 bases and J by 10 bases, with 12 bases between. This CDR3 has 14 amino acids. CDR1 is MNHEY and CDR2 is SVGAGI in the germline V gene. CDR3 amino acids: CASSYVEGRSPLHF. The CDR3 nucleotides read TGTGCCAGCAGTTACGTGGAGGGAAGGTCACCCCTCCACTTT.

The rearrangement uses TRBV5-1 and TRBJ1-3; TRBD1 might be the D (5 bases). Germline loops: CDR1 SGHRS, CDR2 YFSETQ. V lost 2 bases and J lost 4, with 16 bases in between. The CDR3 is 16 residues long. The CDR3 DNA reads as TGCGCCAGCAGCTTAACCGCCCAGGGTACCGGAAACACCATATATTTT. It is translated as CASSLTAQGTGNTIYF.